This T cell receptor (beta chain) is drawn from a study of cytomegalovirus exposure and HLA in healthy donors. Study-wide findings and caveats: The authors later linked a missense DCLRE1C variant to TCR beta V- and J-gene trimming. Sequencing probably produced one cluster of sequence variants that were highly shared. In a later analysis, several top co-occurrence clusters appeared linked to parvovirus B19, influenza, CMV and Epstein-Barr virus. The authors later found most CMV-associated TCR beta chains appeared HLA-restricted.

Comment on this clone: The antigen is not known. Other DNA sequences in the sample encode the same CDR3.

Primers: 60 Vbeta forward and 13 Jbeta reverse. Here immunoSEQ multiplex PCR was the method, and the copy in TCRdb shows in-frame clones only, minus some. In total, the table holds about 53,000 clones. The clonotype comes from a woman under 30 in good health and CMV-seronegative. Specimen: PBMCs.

CDR3 loop: CASSLGQGNEKLFF. CDR3 nucleotide sequence: TGCGCCAGCAGCTTGGGCCAGGGGAATGAAAAACTGTTTTTT. V gene TRBV5-1 combines with J gene TRBJ1-4; possible D gene TRBD1, 6 bases. Germline V gene sequence: CDR1 SGHRS, CDR2 YFSETQ. This CDR3 region has 14 residues. V shed 0 bases and J shed 5 bases, with 8 bases lying between them.